The 29 T cell receptor beta chains below were found in one sample sequenced in a study of T cell responses to AZD1222 COVID-19 vaccine (dated by TCRdb to the early 2020s). Explained via the paper, the time point label denotes: baseline before first vaccination. To prepare the library, the immunoSEQ multiplex PCR assay was applied. TCRdb limited this immuneACCESS table to in-frame rearrangements with V and J called. A share of clones is missing; checked studies link under half to unresolved V genes, and the rest is unexplained. This sample holds around 100,000 clones; around 89% were observed only once. Around 1.8% of the sample is held by the ten biggest clonotypes. The sequencing here drew on peripheral blood, taken on day 0 of AZD1222 vaccination. These receptors originate from an adult in good health.

This chain joins TRBV5-8 and TRBJ1-2; D unclear. The CDR3 extends over 15 amino acids. Germline V gene lookup returns CDR1 SGHTS and CDR2 YDEGEE. The V and J ends lost 0 bases and 4 bases respectively, with 13 bases between them. The CDR3 coding sequence is TGTGCCAGCAGCTTGGCGGCAGCGAAGGCCTATGGCTACACCTTC. Protein sequence: CASSLAAAKAYGYTF.

The rearrangement joins TRBV6-6 to TRBJ1-2; D is ambiguous. The CDR3 contains 13 residues. Germline CDR1 is MNHNY and CDR2 is SVGAGI (reference sequence). With 2 bases removed from V and 8 bases from J, the gap between germline ends came to 12 bases. The CDR3 DNA sequence: TGTGCCAGCAGTTACGGAGGGTATCCGGGCTACACCTTC. The encoded protein is CASSYGGYPGYTF.

DNA of the CDR3: TGTGCCAGCAGTGTGCGGGGGCCCCCCACCGGGTACTTC. Protein sequence: CASSVRGPPTGYF. The V gene is TRBV2, the J gene TRBJ2-7; D might be TRBD2 (7 bases). V was pared by 4 bases and J by 12 bases, with 19 bases between. CDR1 and CDR2 from the germline V gene are SNHLY and FYNNEI. CDR3 length equals 13 residues.

This chain uses TRBV5-5 with TRBJ2-5; D is possibly TRBD1 or TRBD2 (6 bases each). Deletions cut 4 bases from V and 1 base from J, with 14 bases between. The CDR3 runs 15 residues. Germline V CDR1 and CDR2: SGHKS, YYEKEE (reference sequence). Here the CDR3 DNA reads TGTGCCAGCAGCCTTAGGGGGGCAGGCCAAGAGACCCAGTACTTC. It specifies CASSLRGAGQETQYF.

Comments on this clone: The sample carries other DNA sequences with the same CDR3. V usage is TRBV24-1 and J usage is TRBJ1-2; TRBD1 might be the D (5 bases). Trimming removed 10 bases at V and 7 bases at J, with 12 bases between. Germline V lookup: CDR1 KGHDR, CDR2 SFDVKD. The length of the CDR3 is 11 residues. CDR3 DNA sequence: TGTGCCACATCCCAGGGAGCTGGCTACACCTTC. Amino acids: CATSQGAGYTF.

The genes are TRBV7-9 and TRBJ1-2, with a possible D match to TRBD1 (6 bases). Per germline, CDR1 SEHNR and CDR2 FQNEAQ (reference sequence). The germline V and J ends were trimmed by 0 bases and 9 bases, with 11 bases remaining between them. The CDR3 loop spans 13 amino acids. The CDR3 bases are TGTGCCAGCAGCTTAGCGGGGGCGAGGAGCTACACCTTC. Protein product: CASSLAGARSYTF.

The chain is built from TRBV19 and TRBJ1-4; D gene uncertain. The CDR3 runs to 15 residues. The germline CDR1 and CDR2 sequences are LNHDA and SQIVND (reference sequence). V lost 5 bases and J lost 7, with 17 bases in between. In DNA form, the CDR3 reads TGTGCCAGTAGTTCCCTCAAGCTGGAGGTTGAAAAACTGTTTTTT. As protein: CASSSLKLEVEKLFF.

This rearrangement joins TRBV5-4 to TRBJ2-1, with D possibly being TRBD2 (5 bases). Germline CDR1 and CDR2: SGHNT and YYREEE (reference sequence). V was shortened by 4 bases and J by 8 bases, with 16 bases between the two germline ends. This CDR3 spans 14 amino acids. CDR3 sequence: CASSNGLGVDEQFF. The CDR3 region has the DNA TGTGCCAGCAGCAATGGCCTGGGAGTGGATGAGCAGTTCTTC.

The genes are TRBV6-5 and TRBJ2-7; D might be TRBD1 or TRBD2, each matching 5 bases. The CDR3 spans 15 residues. CDR1 MNHEY and CDR2 SVGAGI come from the germline V gene. The V end lost 2 bases, the J end lost 7 bases, and 18 bases lay between the germline ends. CDR3: CASSYQGSRAGEQYF. The CDR3, as DNA: TGTGCCAGCAGTTACCAGGGATCGCGGGCTGGGGAGCAGTACTTC.

V and J are TRBV7-2 and TRBJ1-1, with 9 nucleotides matching TRBD1. The V segment lost 8 bases and the J segment 4 bases; nucleotides outside the gene matches: 14. The germline CDR1 and CDR2 sequences are SGHTA and FQGNSA. The CDR3 contains 16 residues. As DNA, the CDR3 is TGTGCCAGCTACTACCCGGGACAGGGATTTTTCACTGAAGCTTTCTTT. Encoded protein: CASYYPGQGFFTEAFF.

This chain connects TRBV7-9 to TRBJ2-7; D may be TRBD1 (6 bases). V shed 5 bases and J shed 8 bases, with 13 bases lying between them. There are 12 residues in the CDR3. The germline V gene has CDR1 SEHNR and CDR2 FQNEAQ (reference sequence). CDR3 sequence reads: CASSPWDKQQYF. The CDR3 DNA reads as TGTGCCAGCAGCCCATGGGACAAACAGCAGTACTTC.

The sample holds one count of this clone. This chain links TRBV5-1 with TRBJ1-2; D ambiguous. The germline CDR1 and CDR2 sequences are SGHRS and YFSETQ. The CDR3 covers 13 residues. Trimming left V 4 bases short and J 4 bases short, with 11 bases between. The CDR3 DNA sequence: TGCGCCAGCAGCACCGGGTCCATCTATGGCTACACCTTC. Encoded protein: CASSTGSIYGYTF.

In regard to this clone: Compared with germline, one end of the junction differs, possibly owing to a read error. The V and J genes are TRBV12-3 or TRBV12-4 and TRBJ2-2, with 9 bases that match TRBD2. This CDR3 contains 13 residues. The CDR3 protein is CASSPDGRGGLFF. CDR3 sequence (DNA): TGTGCCAGCAGTCCCGACGGGCGGGGGGGGCTGTTTTTT.

Concerning this clone itself: The junction differs from germline at one of its ends, possibly a read error. The chain is built from TRBV7-9 and TRBJ2-7; a possible D gene is TRBD2 (5 bases). CDR3 length: 14 residues. Per the germline V gene, CDR1 is SEHNR and CDR2 is FQNEAQ (reference sequence). As DNA, the CDR3 is TGTGCCAGCAGCCTAGCCTCACGCTTGTGGGAGCAGTACTTC. As protein: CASSLASRLWEQYF.

CDR3 residues: CASSYVDRDNYGYTF. The CDR3 coding sequence is TGTGCCAGCAGTTACGTCGACAGGGATAACTATGGCTACACCTTC. V is TRBV6-2 or TRBV6-3 and J is TRBJ1-2, with TRBD1 identical over 7 bases. Germline V gives CDR1 MNHEY, CDR2 SVGEGT. Trimming at V came to 2 bases and at J to 1 base, leaving 4 bases not matched to a gene. This CDR3 has 15 amino acids.

The chain links TRBV28 to TRBJ1-1, with a weak D call TRBD1 (5 bases). Trimming stripped 8 bases from V and 5 bases from J, with 21 bases between. Germline V gene data show CDR1 as MDHEN and CDR2 as SYDVKM. This CDR3 has 15 amino acids. The CDR3 region has the DNA TGTGCCAGCGGAGTAGGGGAAATTCAGAGGACTGAAGCTTTCTTT. Protein product: CASGVGEIQRTEAFF. Looking up the rest from reference TRBV28 and TRBJ1-1 gives the full variable domain: DVKVTQSSRYLVKRTGEKVFLECVQDMDHENMFWYRQDPGLGLRLIYFSYDVKMKEKGDIPEGYSVSREKKERFSLILESASTNQTSMYLCASGVGEIQRTEAFFGQGTRLTVV.

This chain links TRBV6-7 with TRBJ2-5; D gene unclear. TRBV6-7 is labeled an ORF, and its function is uncertain. Trimming cost V 0 bases and J 5 bases, with 25 bases left between them. This CDR3 is built from 19 residues. The CDR3, as DNA: TGTGCCAGCAGTTACTCGAGGTCTTATCGACTTCTTGCCACCGAGACCCAGTACTTC. Translated, it gives CASSYSRSYRLLATETQYF.

The chain joins TRBV7-9 to TRBJ1-2; D uncertain. Germline CDR1 SEHNR, CDR2 FQNEAQ (reference sequence). Trimming took off 4 bases at V and 6 bases at J, with 15 bases between the two ends. The CDR3 has 14 amino acids. CDR3 sequence (DNA): TGTGCCAGCAGCTCCGGCCCCTATGAGGATGGCTACACCTTC. It specifies CASSSGPYEDGYTF.

Here the CDR3 reads CASSLAGFSYEQYF. CDR3 bases: TGTGCCAGCAGTCTAGCGGGCTTCTCCTACGAGCAGTACTTC. The chain joins TRBV6-5 to TRBJ2-7, with TRBD2 matching 8 bases. CDR3 size: 14 residues. J gave up 0 bases and V 5 bases, and 3 bases lay outside the gene matches. Germline V lookup: CDR1 MNHEY, CDR2 SVGAGI.

The chain uses TRBV20-1 and TRBJ2-3; D is uncertain. The V end was cut by 8 bases, the J end by 4 bases, with 7 bases between. The CDR3 runs 10 residues. Germline V CDR1 and CDR2: DFQATT, SNEGSKA (reference sequence). As DNA, the CDR3 is TGCAGTCGAGGACCAGATACGCAGTATTTT. It codes for CSRGPDTQYF.

A word on this clone: Other DNA sequences in the same sample also yield this CDR3. V usage is TRBV2 and J usage is TRBJ1-2; TRBD1 aligns across 11 bases. CDR3 size: 15 residues. CDR1 and CDR2 (germline): SNHLY, FYNNEI. Unmatched junction bases numbered 3, after V lost 6 bases and J lost 0 bases. CDR3 coding DNA: TGTGCCAGCAGGGTGGGACAGGGGGCTAACTATGGCTACACCTTC. Protein: CASRVGQGANYGYTF.

As to this clone: Other DNA sequences from this sample encode an identical CDR3 as well. This chain links TRBV7-9 with TRBJ2-7; D might be TRBD2 (5 bases). The germline gives CDR1 SEHNR, CDR2 FQNEAQ (reference sequence). V lost 2 bases and J lost 3, with 8 bases in between. This CDR3 has 13 amino acids. CDR3 bases: TGTGCCAGCAGCTTAAGAGGGATCTACGAGCAGTACTTC. Its protein product is CASSLRGIYEQYF.

The chain is built from TRBV3-1 (or the pseudogene TRBV3-2) and TRBJ2-7; 8 bases align to TRBD1. The CDR3 contains 17 residues. Germline CDR1 and CDR2: LGHDT and YNNKEL (reference sequence). V was pared by 3 bases and J by 1 base, with 11 bases of the junction left unmatched. Here the CDR3 reads CASSHPHPRDRSYEQYF. In nucleotides, the CDR3 is TGTGCCAGCAGCCACCCACACCCCCGGGACAGGTCCTACGAGCAGTACTTC.

The CDR3 sequence is CASSPFSGTANTGELFF. In DNA, the CDR3 is TGCGCCAGCAGTCCTTTCTCCGGGACAGCGAACACCGGGGAGCTGTTTTTT. The genes are TRBV4-1 and TRBJ2-2; 7 bases agree with TRBD1. With 6 bases clipped from V and 0 bases from J, the junction kept 10 bases outside the gene matches. The germline V gene encodes CDR1 MGHRA and CDR2 YSYEKL. This CDR3 comprises 17 residues.

The rearrangement links TRBV5-1 to TRBJ2-1; the D gene is possibly TRBD1 (5 bases). The V and J ends lost 4 bases and 7 bases respectively, with 12 bases between them. The CDR3 totals 13 residues. The V gene's germline CDR1 is SGHRS and CDR2 YFSETQ. The CDR3 nucleotides are TGCGCCAGCAGCGTCAGGGCGAGGAATGAGCAGTTCTTC. It translates to CASSVRARNEQFF.

The chain has TRBV28 and TRBJ2-5; D could derive from TRBD1 or TRBD2 (5 bases each). This CDR3 has 17 amino acids. Trimming cost V 4 bases and J 3 bases, with 21 bases left between them. Germline V gene lookup returns CDR1 MDHEN and CDR2 SYDVKM. The CDR3: CASSSASSGHLEETQYF. In DNA, the CDR3 is TGTGCCAGCAGTTCTGCCTCCTCGGGGCACCTCGAAGAGACCCAGTACTTC.

This chain joins TRBV9 and TRBJ1-5; D call uncertain. Germline V gene lookup returns CDR1 SGDLS and CDR2 YYNGEE. The CDR3 totals 13 residues. V was shortened by 0 bases and J by 4 bases, with 5 bases between the two germline ends. The CDR3 DNA follows: TGTGCCAGCAGCGTAGGAAGTAATCAGCCCCAGCATTTT. It yields the protein CASSVGSNQPQHF.

The chain couples TRBV9 to TRBJ1-4; D not resolved. The germline V gene encodes CDR1 SGDLS and CDR2 YYNGEE. V lost 3 bases to trimming and J lost 1 base, with 13 bases between them. The CDR3 covers 16 residues. CDR3 sequence reads: CASSAGWVRTNEKLFF. CDR3 in DNA: TGTGCCAGCAGCGCCGGGTGGGTGAGAACTAATGAAAAACTGTTTTTT. The entire variable domain, with the rest obtained from reference TRBV9 and TRBJ1-4, is as follows: DSGVTQTPKHLITATGQRVTLRCSPRSGDLSVYWYQQSLDQGLQFLIQYYNGEERAKGNILERFSAQQFPDLHSELNLSSLELGDSALYFCASSAGWVRTNEKLFFGSGTQLSVL.

The chain carries TRBV7-8 and TRBJ2-2; D not certain. The germline V gene encodes CDR1 SGHVS and CDR2 FQNEAQ. The V gene lost 0 bases and the J gene lost 6 bases, with 11 bases spanning the gap. The CDR3 extends over 15 amino acids. The CDR3 region is CASSLALGIPGELFF. For the CDR3, the DNA is TGTGCCAGCAGCTTAGCGCTCGGTATCCCCGGGGAGCTGTTTTTT.